The 3 T cell receptor beta chains below were found in one sample sequenced in a study of cytomegalovirus exposure and HLA in healthy donors. A multiplex PCR was run with 60 Vbeta primers and 13 Jbeta primers. Profiled with immunoSEQ multiplex PCR; TCRdb holds only in-frame clones, not every one. The sample consists of 150,000 to 170,000 clones, 70% to 80% of them appearing once. Sequenced input: PBMCs. The receptors shown here come from a man aged 25-40 years in good health and CMV-seropositive.

The chain couples TRBV6-6 to TRBJ1-5, with 7 bases aligning to TRBD1. This CDR3 is 14 amino acids long. CDR1 and CDR2 from the germline V gene are MNHNY and SVGAGI (reference sequence). V shed 6 bases, J shed 3 bases, and the junction held 5 bases outside the gene matches. The CDR3 here is CASRPQGNNQPQHF. CDR3 bases: TGTGCCAGCAGACCACAGGGGAACAATCAGCCCCAGCATTTT.

This chain connects TRBV20-1 to TRBJ1-1; no definite D call. CDR1 and CDR2 (germline): DFQATT, SNEGSKA (reference sequence). This CDR3 contains 11 residues. The CDR3: CTIRRGNEAFF. The CDR3 DNA is TGCACCATAAGGAGAGGGAATGAAGCTTTCTTT.

The J gene is TRBJ2-7, the V gene TRBV19; a weak D match, TRBD2 (6 bases). The CDR3 totals 13 residues. CDR1 is LNHDA, CDR2 SQIVND, per germline (reference sequence). The V and J ends lost 6 bases and 0 bases respectively, with 9 bases between them. In DNA form, the CDR3 reads TGTGCCAGTAGGCCCGGGGGCTCCTACGAGCAGTACTTC. This gives the protein CASRPGGSYEQYF.